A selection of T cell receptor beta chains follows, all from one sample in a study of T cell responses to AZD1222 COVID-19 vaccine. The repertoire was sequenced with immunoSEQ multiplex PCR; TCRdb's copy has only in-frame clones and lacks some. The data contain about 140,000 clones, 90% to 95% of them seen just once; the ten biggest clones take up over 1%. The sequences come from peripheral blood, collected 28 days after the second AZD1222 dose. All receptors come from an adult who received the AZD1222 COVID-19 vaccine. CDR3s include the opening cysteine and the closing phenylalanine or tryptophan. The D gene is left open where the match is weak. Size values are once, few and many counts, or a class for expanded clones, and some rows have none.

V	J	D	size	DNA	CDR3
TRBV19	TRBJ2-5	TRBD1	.	TGTGCCAGTCGAAACAGGGGACAAGAGACCCAGTACTTC	CASRNRGQETQYF
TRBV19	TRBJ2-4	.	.	TGTGCCAGTAGTTCGGGGCAACCGGGCAATAACATTCAGTACTTC	CASSSGQPGNNIQYF
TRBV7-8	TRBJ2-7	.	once	TGTGCCAGCAGCTTAGGCAGAGGAACAGGAACCTCCTACGAGCAGTACTTC	CASSLGRGTGTSYEQYF
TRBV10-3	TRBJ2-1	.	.	TGTGCCATCAGTGAGTCGTCGGAGGACAATGAGCAGTTCTTC	CAISESSEDNEQFF
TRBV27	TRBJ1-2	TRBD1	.	TGTGCCAGCAGTTTAGGACAGGGATTCCCCTATGGCTACACCTTC	CASSLGQGFPYGYTF
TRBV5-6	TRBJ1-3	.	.	TGTGCCAGCAGTATCCCGGGAGCCAGAAACACCATATATTTT	CASSIPGARNTIYF
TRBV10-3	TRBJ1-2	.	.	TGTGCCATCAGTGAGTCGACCCCAAACTATGGCTACACCTTC	CAISESTPNYGYTF
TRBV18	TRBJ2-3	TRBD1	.	TGTGCCAGCTCACCCTTTCGGGAGCGGGACAGGGGCACAGATACGCAGTATTTT	CASSPFRERDRGTDTQYF
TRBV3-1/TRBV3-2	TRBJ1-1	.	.	TGTGCCAGCAGCCAACCGGGACCCGAAGCTTTCTTT	CASSQPGPEAFF
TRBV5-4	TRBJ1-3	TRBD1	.	TGTGCCAGCAGCCTGTACCAGGGGGTGGACACCATATATTTT	CASSLYQGVDTIYF
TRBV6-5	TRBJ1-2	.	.	TGTGCCAGCAGGCTGGATGCCAGGACGAGCTATGGCTACACCTTC	CASRLDARTSYGYTF
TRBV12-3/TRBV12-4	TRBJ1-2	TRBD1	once	TGTGCCAGCGCTCCGGGACAGTCCTATGGCTACACCTTC	CASAPGQSYGYTF